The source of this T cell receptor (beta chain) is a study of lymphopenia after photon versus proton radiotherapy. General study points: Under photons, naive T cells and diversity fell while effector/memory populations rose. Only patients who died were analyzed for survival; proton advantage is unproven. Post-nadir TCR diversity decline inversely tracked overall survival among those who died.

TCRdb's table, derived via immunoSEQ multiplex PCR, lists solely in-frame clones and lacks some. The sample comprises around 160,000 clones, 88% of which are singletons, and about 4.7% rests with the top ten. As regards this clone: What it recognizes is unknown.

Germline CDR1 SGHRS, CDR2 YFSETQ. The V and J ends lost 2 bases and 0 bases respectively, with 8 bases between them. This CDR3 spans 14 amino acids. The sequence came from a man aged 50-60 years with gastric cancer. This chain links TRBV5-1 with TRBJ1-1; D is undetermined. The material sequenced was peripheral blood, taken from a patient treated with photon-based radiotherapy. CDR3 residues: CASSFRFMNTEAFF. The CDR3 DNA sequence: TGCGCCAGCAGCTTTAGATTCATGAACACTGAAGCTTTCTTT.